Presented here are 18 T cell receptor beta chains from one specimen sequenced in a study of cytomegalovirus exposure and HLA in healthy donors listed by TCRdb under 2017. Library preparation was by the immunoSEQ multiplex PCR assay. For the multiplex PCR, a mixture combining 60 forward primers for TCR Vbeta segments and 13 reverse primers for TCR Jbeta segments was used. The clones in this table, taken by TCRdb from immuneACCESS, are in-frame only. Not every clone is retained; where verified, under half of the shortfall comes from an unresolved V gene, and the cause of the rest is unknown. This sample is represented by approximately 190,000 clones; approximately 88% of them were singletons. Around 0.27% of the sample lies in the top ten. Specimen: PBMCs. The receptors stem from a boy aged 5-17 years in good health and CMV-seronegative.

This clone occurred once. The V gene is TRBV5-1, the J gene TRBJ2-7; 10 bases fit TRBD2. The CDR3 consists of 16 residues. V was clipped by 0 bases and J by 0 bases; unmatched bases: 3. Germline-derived CDR1 and CDR2 are SGHRS and YFSETQ. The CDR3 nucleotides read TGCGCCAGCAGCTTGGATGGACTAGCGGACTCCTACGAGCAGTACTTC. This translates into CASSLDGLADSYEQYF.

The chain joins TRBV7-8 to TRBJ2-7; 9 bases fit TRBD2. CDR3 length equals 18 residues. CDR1 is SGHVS and CDR2 is FQNEAQ in the germline V gene. Unmatched junction bases numbered 16, after V lost 6 bases and J lost 1 base. The CDR3, as DNA: TGTGCCAGCAGAACCTACCCTTTTGCGGGAGGGAGGTCCTACGAGCAGTACTTC. Encoded protein: CASRTYPFAGGRSYEQYF.

The rearrangement links TRBV11-2 to TRBJ2-2; D is unresolved. Trimming shortened V by 2 bases and J by 0 bases, and 4 bases separated the two germline ends. This CDR3 has 14 residues. The V gene's germline CDR1 is SGHAT and CDR2 FQNNGV. The CDR3 spells CASSLFTNTGELFF. The CDR3 DNA reads TGTGCCAGCAGCTTATTTACGAACACCGGGGAGCTGTTTTTT.

The rearrangement links TRBV12-5 to TRBJ1-4; D not resolved. Trimming stripped 1 base from V and 4 bases from J, with 7 bases between. Germline CDR1 and CDR2: LGHNT and FRNRAP. This CDR3 is built from 14 residues. CDR3 protein: CASGLGSNNEKLFF. The CDR3 DNA reads TGTGCTAGTGGTTTGGGTTCTAATAATGAAAAACTGTTTTTT.

The chain uses TRBV27 and TRBJ2-7, with a tentative D call TRBD2 (6 bases). V was clipped by 8 bases and J by 4 bases, with 24 bases between them. The CDR3 is made up of 16 amino acids. Looked up from germline, CDR1 is MNHEY and CDR2 is SMNVEV (reference sequence). The chain's CDR3 is CASRGGGLAGAYEQYF. CDR3 in DNA: TGTGCCAGCCGGGGAGGTGGATTGGCGGGCGCATACGAGCAGTACTTC.

The chain links TRBV28 to TRBJ2-7; 12 bases map to TRBD1. The CDR3 is made up of 14 amino acids. J was trimmed by 4 bases and V by 10 bases; bases with no gene match: 8. Germline CDR1 MDHEN, CDR2 SYDVKM. The CDR3 DNA is TGTGCCAATCTTCCGGGACAGGGGGCATACGAGCAGTACTTC. Its protein is CANLPGQGAYEQYF.

The chain recombines TRBV7-3 with TRBJ1-1, with D hard to call. CDR3 length equals 13 residues. The V and J ends lost 1 base and 4 bases respectively, with 7 bases between them. Germline-derived CDR1 and CDR2 are SGHTA and FQGTGA. Here the CDR3 reads CASSLMWATEAFF. The CDR3 coding sequence is TGTGCCAGCAGCTTAATGTGGGCCACTGAAGCTTTCTTT.

The chain couples TRBV6-6 to TRBJ1-4, with D hard to call. V was pared by 10 bases and J by 2 bases, with 20 bases between. This CDR3 has 16 residues. CDR1 is MNHNY, CDR2 SVGAGI, per germline (reference sequence). The CDR3 region has the DNA TGTGCCACCGAGAGCGGGCGCGCAGTTACTAATGAAAAACTGTTTTTT. Protein sequence: CATESGRAVTNEKLFF.

Concerning this clone itself: Within the sample, other DNA sequences also encode this same CDR3. The chain combines TRBV9 with TRBJ1-2; TRBD1 aligns across 8 bases. V was pared by 3 bases and J by 4 bases, with 2 bases of the junction left unmatched. CDR3 length: 13 residues. Germline V CDR1 and CDR2: SGDLS, YYNGEE. The CDR3 protein is CASSAGTGYGYTF. In DNA form, the CDR3 reads TGTGCCAGCAGCGCCGGGACAGGCTATGGCTACACCTTC.

This clone was seen a single time. The chain uses TRBV7-6 and TRBJ2-5; 8 bases are shared with TRBD2. Looked up from germline, CDR1 is SGHVS and CDR2 is FNYEAQ. Trimming took 1 base from V and 1 from J; bases not matched to a gene: 11. The CDR3 spans 18 residues. This CDR3 reads CASSLGLARGARQETQYF. The CDR3 DNA reads as TGTGCCAGCAGCTTAGGTCTGGCGCGGGGGGCCCGCCAAGAGACCCAGTACTTC.

The rearrangement uses TRBV5-1 and TRBJ1-2; 7 positions agree with TRBD1. From germline, CDR1 is SGHRS and CDR2 YFSETQ. The CDR3 sequence is 13 residues long. V dropped 0 bases and J dropped 8; count of bases not matched to a gene: 4. CDR3 amino acids: CASSLGGGGGYTF. CDR3 sequence (DNA): TGCGCCAGCAGCTTGGGAGGGGGCGGCGGCTACACCTTC.

This clone was recorded only once. This chain connects TRBV5-5 to TRBJ1-1, with 7 bases lining up with TRBD1. This CDR3 has 14 residues. V was pared by 3 bases and J by 2 bases, with 4 bases of the junction left unmatched. Germline CDR1 SGHKS, CDR2 YYEKEE (reference sequence). The CDR3 protein is CASSYGQANTEAFF. The CDR3 bases are TGTGCCAGCAGCTACGGACAGGCTAACACTGAAGCTTTCTTT.

The rearrangement uses TRBV7-9 and TRBJ2-1; 7 bases agree with TRBD2. CDR3 length equals 14 residues. Germline V lookup: CDR1 SEHNR, CDR2 FQNEAQ (reference sequence). The J segment lost 5 bases and the V segment lost 2 bases, leaving 3 bases of the junction unmatched. The CDR3: CASSLSSGDNEQFF. In nucleotides, the CDR3 is TGTGCCAGCAGCTTATCGAGCGGGGACAATGAGCAGTTCTTC.

J is TRBJ2-5 and V is TRBV6-1; D is perhaps TRBD2 (6 bases). The CDR3 runs to 14 residues. Per the germline V gene, CDR1 is MNHNS and CDR2 is SASEGT. V was trimmed by 5 bases and J by 5 bases, leaving 15 bases between them. The CDR3 nucleotides read TGTGCCAGCAGTCTAGGGACTGTTGGGGAGACCCAGTACTTC. Its translation is CASSLGTVGETQYF.

The genes are TRBV5-6 and TRBJ1-2, with D perhaps TRBD1 (6 bases). Trimming shortened V by 2 bases and J by 0 bases, and 11 bases separated the two germline ends. This CDR3 spans 15 amino acids. Germline V gene lookup returns CDR1 SGHDT and CDR2 YYEEEE. The CDR3 nucleotides are TGTGCCAGCAGCTTAGGGACACGAACTAACTATGGCTACACCTTC. Amino acids: CASSLGTRTNYGYTF.

The chain employs TRBV7-2 and TRBJ1-5; 9 bases agree with TRBD1. The CDR3 totals 13 residues. The V gene's germline CDR1 is SGHTA and CDR2 FQGNSA. The V and J ends lost 6 bases and 5 bases, in that order; junction bases with no gene match: 2. CDR3 DNA sequence: TGTGCCAGCAGTCGACAGGGGGATCAGCCCCAGCATTTT. Translating gives CASSRQGDQPQHF. Complete variable domain (other parts from reference TRBV7-2 and TRBJ1-5): GAGVSQSPSNKVTEKGKDVELRCDPISGHTALYWYRQSLGQGLEFLIYFQGNSAPDKSGLPSDRFSAERTGGSVSTLTIQRTQQEDSAVYLCASSRQGDQPQHFGDGTRLSIL.

This chain uses TRBV9 with TRBJ2-7, with a weak D call TRBD1 (5 bases). The CDR3 length is 13 residues. Trimming took off 0 bases at V and 3 bases at J, with 7 bases between the two ends. Germline loops: CDR1 SGDLS, CDR2 YYNGEE. CDR3 residues: CASSVGRDYEQYF. CDR3 in DNA: TGTGCCAGCAGCGTAGGCAGGGACTACGAGCAGTACTTC. Drawing the rest from reference TRBV9 and TRBJ2-7, the complete variable domain is DSGVTQTPKHLITATGQRVTLRCSPRSGDLSVYWYQQSLDQGLQFLIQYYNGEERAKGNILERFSAQQFPDLHSELNLSSLELGDSALYFCASSVGRDYEQYFGPGTRLTVT.

This clone appeared a single time. V gene TRBV7-6 combines with J gene TRBJ1-2; 7 bases map to TRBD1. Germline trimming cut 1 base from V and 5 bases from J; bases unmatched to any gene: 4. Germline CDR1 SGHVS, CDR2 FNYEAQ. The CDR3 covers 14 residues. CDR3 loop: CASSLGQGTYGYTF. The CDR3 region has the DNA TGTGCCAGCAGCTTAGGACAGGGAACTTATGGCTACACCTTC.